This T cell receptor (beta chain) was sequenced during a study of OX40 agonist ivuxolimab in advanced cancers. Study information: Those enrolled were roughly 85% male, with a mean age of approximately 60 years and ages from 23 to 79.

General study results and limits: Some of the lowest clonal expansion was seen in partial responders at 0.1-3.0 mg/kg.

For this clone: Antigen unknown.

Here immunoSEQ multiplex PCR was the method, and the copy in TCRdb shows in-frame clones only, minus some. Of some 100,000 clones in the sample, 86% were seen once. This TCR was recovered from an adult with an advanced solid tumor such as melanoma, head and neck, liver or kidney cancer. The specimen comprised CD4+ or CD8+ T cells sorted from blood, sampled in a trial of the OX40 agonist ivuxolimab.

The CDR3 region is CAIRWDASRLETQYF. The CDR3 nucleotides read TGTGCCATCAGGTGGGACGCCAGCCGCTTAGAGACCCAGTACTTC. The chain has TRBV10-3 and TRBJ2-5; TRBD1 or TRBD2 may be the D gene (5 bases each). The CDR3 is 15 amino acids. Germline loops: CDR1 ENHRY, CDR2 SYGVKD. Deletions cut 6 bases from V and 4 bases from J, with 18 bases between.